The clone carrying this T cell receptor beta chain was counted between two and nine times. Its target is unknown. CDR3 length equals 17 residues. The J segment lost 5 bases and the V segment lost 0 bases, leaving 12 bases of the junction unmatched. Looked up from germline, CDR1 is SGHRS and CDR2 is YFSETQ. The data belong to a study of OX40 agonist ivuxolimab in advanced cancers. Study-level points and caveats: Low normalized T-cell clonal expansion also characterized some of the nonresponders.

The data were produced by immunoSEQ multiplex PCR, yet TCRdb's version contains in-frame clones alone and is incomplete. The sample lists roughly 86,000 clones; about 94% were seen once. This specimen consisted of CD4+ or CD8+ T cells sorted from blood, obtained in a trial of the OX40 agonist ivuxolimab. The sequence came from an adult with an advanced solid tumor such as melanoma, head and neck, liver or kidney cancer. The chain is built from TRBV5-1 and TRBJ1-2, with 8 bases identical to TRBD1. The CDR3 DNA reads TGCGCCAGCAGCTTGGGGACAGGGAGAATTGCTAGGTATGGCTACACCTTC. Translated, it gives CASSLGTGRIARYGYTF.